This T cell receptor (beta chain) was captured in a study of cytomegalovirus exposure and HLA in healthy donors. About the research overall: Falling in the Caucasian-associated ancestry cluster were about 82% of some 400 genotyped donors. Study-wide points: Association of a missense DCLRE1C variant with TCR beta V- and J-gene trimming was reported in a later analysis. Productive rates of about 87% or about 30% were seen for most TCR beta V segments in an earlier analysis.

PCR primers comprised 60 Vbeta and 13 Jbeta primers. TCRdb's copy holds only in-frame clones and misses some; the assay was immunoSEQ multiplex PCR. The table has about 130,000 clones, around 72% seen once; the top ten hold approximately 3.5%. From germline, CDR1 is MNHNS and CDR2 SASEGT. Trimming pared 2 bases from V and 1 base from J, leaving 10 bases between. The CDR3 spans 15 residues. The donors comprised healthy bone marrow donors. Note on this clone: What it binds is unknown.

This chain connects TRBV6-1 to TRBJ2-3; perhaps TRBD2 as D (5 bases). The specimen was PBMCs. The TCR comes from a man aged 30 to 39 in good health and CMV-seronegative. CDR3 DNA sequence: TGTGCCAGCAGTGAACAGCGGATCCGCACAGATACGCAGTATTTT. Its translation: CASSEQRIRTDTQYF.